This T cell receptor (beta chain) was documented in a study of T cell responses to AZD1222 COVID-19 vaccine. Comments on this clone: The target antigen is unknown.

Recipients boosted at about 4 weeks or about 12 weeks are pooled. Using immunoSEQ multiplex PCR, the repertoire was profiled, and TCRdb retains in-frame clones only, with some absent. The data show 150,000 to 200,000 clones, about 89% seen once. General study points: White British people made up most donors, females outnumbered males, and clonal diversity was possibly underestimated. Nearly half of the spike-specific TCRs reportedly recognize variant regions that carry no mutations.

Trimming took 2 bases from V and 8 from J; bases not matched to a gene: 7. This CDR3 has 15 residues. CDR1 is KGHDR, CDR2 SFDVKD, per germline. Specimen: peripheral blood, collected 28 days after the second AZD1222 dose. This chain links TRBV24-1 with TRBJ2-1; 8 bases align to TRBD2. The receptor comes from an adult who received the AZD1222 COVID-19 vaccine. The CDR3 nucleotides read TGTGCCACCAGTGATTCCTATAGCGGGACCGATGAGCAGTTCTTC. It is translated as CATSDSYSGTDEQFF.